The 15 T cell receptor beta chains below were found in one sample sequenced in a study of blood T cell repertoires in COVID-19 (dated by TCRdb to about 2020). The library was built by means of the immunoSEQ multiplex PCR assay. Entries here come from immuneACCESS through TCRdb and include only in-frame sequences with V and J called. Some clones fail to appear in such tables; in the studies checked, an unresolved V gene covers under half of the shortfall, and the cause of the remainder is unknown. The sample table records 390,000 or so clones; about 87% of these occur just once. Around 10% of the sample goes to the ten largest clones. The specimen sequenced was PBMCs or T cells enriched from blood (not recorded which). These receptors were obtained from a woman in her 50s who had recovered from COVID-19.

The chain uses TRBV5-6 and TRBJ1-2; D is unresolved. Germline V gene lookup returns CDR1 SGHDT and CDR2 YYEEEE. V shed 0 bases and J shed 3 bases, with 9 bases lying between them. There are 14 residues in the CDR3. CDR3 nucleotides: TGTGCCAGCAGCTTGGGAGGGCTCCACTATGGCTACACCTTC. Encoded protein: CASSLGGLHYGYTF.

The chain is built from TRBV6-5 and TRBJ1-2; 7 bases match TRBD1. After removal of 8 bases from V and 2 bases from J, the junction contained 8 bases not matched to a gene. In germline, CDR1 is MNHEY, CDR2 SVGAGI. The CDR3 consists of 14 residues. CDR3 residues: CASFPGGSNYGYTF. CDR3 DNA sequence: TGTGCCAGCTTCCCAGGGGGTTCGAACTATGGCTACACCTTC.

The chain links TRBV19 to TRBJ1-1; D call uncertain. CDR1 LNHDA and CDR2 SQIVND come from the germline V gene (reference sequence). The V end was cut by 8 bases, the J end by 1 base, with 17 bases between. This CDR3 contains 15 residues. Written as DNA, the CDR3 is TGTGCCAGTCTGACTGGGTTCAAGTGGAACACTGAAGCTTTCTTT. It is translated as CASLTGFKWNTEAFF.

The chain uses TRBV5-6 and TRBJ1-1; the D is unclear. V was trimmed by 4 bases and J by 1 base, leaving 26 bases between them. CDR3 length: 19 amino acids. Per germline, CDR1 SGHDT and CDR2 YYEEEE. CDR3 coding DNA: TGTGCCAGCAGCCCCCTCTGGATGCCCAATGGCGGGTCGAACACTGAAGCTTTCTTT. This sequence encodes CASSPLWMPNGGSNTEAFF.

The rearrangement links TRBV7-8 to TRBJ2-4; 11 nucleotides align to TRBD2. V lost 5 bases to trimming and J lost 0 bases; unmatched junction nucleotides: 15. Germline CDR1 reads SGHVS; CDR2 reads FQNEAQ. The CDR3 runs 20 residues. CDR3 amino acids: CASSHGTSGGPSIAKNIQYF. The DNA for the CDR3 is TGTGCCAGCAGCCATGGGACTAGCGGAGGACCCTCAATAGCCAAAAACATTCAGTACTTC.

About this clone: Relative to the germline gene, one junction end is altered; a read error may explain this. The rearrangement joins TRBV2 to TRBJ1-4; D perhaps matches TRBD1 (5 bases). The CDR3 has 12 amino acids. Germline CDR1 reads SNHLY; CDR2 reads FYNNEI. This chain's CDR3 is CASSAGGEKLFF. CDR3 nucleotides: TGTGCCAGTAGTGCGGGGGGGGAAAAACTGTTTTTT.

The table lists this clone with a count of one. The rearrangement uses TRBV3-1 (or the pseudogene TRBV3-2) and TRBJ2-2; D possibly corresponds to TRBD1 (6 bases). This CDR3 has 15 amino acids. Germline V CDR1 and CDR2: LGHDT, YNNKEL (reference sequence). Trimming stripped 2 bases from V and 4 bases from J, with 11 bases between. In DNA, the CDR3 is TGTGCCAGCAGCCAAAGAGGGGGAACCACCGGGGAGCTGTTTTTT. This sequence encodes CASSQRGGTTGELFF.

The rearrangement joins TRBV30 to TRBJ2-7, with a possible D match to TRBD2 (5 bases). With 0 bases removed from V and 3 bases from J, the gap between germline ends came to 9 bases. This CDR3 has 13 residues. CDR1 is GTSNPN, CDR2 SVGIG, per germline (reference sequence). CDR3 sequence reads: CAWSVASGYEQYF. In nucleotides, the CDR3 is TGTGCCTGGAGTGTAGCGAGCGGCTACGAGCAGTACTTC.

The CDR3 bases are TGTGCCAGCAGTCAGGACTATACAGATACGCAGTATTTT. Its translation is CASSQDYTDTQYF. The chain uses TRBV7-2 and TRBJ2-3, with D maybe TRBD2 (6 bases). CDR1 is SGHTA, CDR2 FQGNSA, per germline. V lost 6 bases and J lost 3, with 10 bases in between. The CDR3 runs 13 residues.

The chain couples TRBV28 to TRBJ2-7, with 9 bases fitting TRBD1. V trimming: 6 bases; J trimming: 3 bases; junction bases outside the gene matches: 6. The CDR3 is 14 amino acids. The germline CDR1 and CDR2 sequences are MDHEN and SYDVKM. This CDR3 is CASRQGARFYEQYF. Here the CDR3 DNA reads TGTGCCAGCAGACAGGGGGCACGTTTCTACGAGCAGTACTTC.

This clone was seen just once. The sample contains more than one DNA sequence encoding this CDR3. The chain employs TRBV12-3 or TRBV12-4 and TRBJ2-2; D perhaps matches TRBD1 (6 bases). CDR3 length: 13 amino acids. The ends were cut back, 1 base at V and 6 bases at J, with 6 bases in the middle. The CDR3 bases are TGTGCCAGCAGTTTAGGGGGGCCCGGGGAGCTGTTTTTT. Translated: CASSLGGPGELFF.

The V call is TRBV9, the J call TRBJ2-2; the match to TRBD2 covers 8 bases. The length of the CDR3 is 14 residues. Germline V CDR1 and CDR2: SGDLS, YYNGEE. V gave up 4 bases and J gave up 6 bases; unmatched junction bases: 5. The CDR3 DNA reads as TGTGCCAGCAGCATTCGGGGGGGCCCCGGGGAGCTGTTTTTT. This codes for CASSIRGGPGELFF.

V gene TRBV5-1 combines with J gene TRBJ2-5; 12 bases are a match to TRBD2. Trimming took 4 bases from V and 2 from J; bases not matched to a gene: 3. The CDR3 consists of 15 residues. CDR1 SGHRS and CDR2 YFSETQ come from the germline V gene. The DNA of the CDR3 is TGCGCCAGCAGCCCCGGGACTAGCGGGCAAGAGACCCAGTACTTC. Amino acids: CASSPGTSGQETQYF.

The chain combines TRBV15 with TRBJ2-5, with D possibly TRBD2 on 5 matching bases. Looked up from germline, CDR1 is LNHNV and CDR2 is YYDKDF (reference sequence). Trimming removed 4 bases at V and 0 bases at J, with 9 bases between. CDR3 length: 14 amino acids. The CDR3 is CATSKGADQETQYF. CDR3 nucleotide sequence: TGTGCCACCAGCAAAGGAGCGGACCAAGAGACCCAGTACTTC.

This clone was counted a few times. This chain connects TRBV27 to TRBJ2-7, with TRBD2 as a possible D gene (7 bases). Germline V gene sequence: CDR1 MNHEY, CDR2 SMNVEV (reference sequence). This CDR3 has 15 residues. Trimming took 4 bases from V and 7 from J, leaving 20 bases between them. The CDR3 coding sequence is TGTGCCAGCAGTTCCAGATACGCGGGGGCCTTTGAGCAGTACTTC. This codes for CASSSRYAGAFEQYF.